The 10 T cell receptor beta chains in this list originate from one sample, sequenced in a study of T-cell reconstitution after alpha-beta-depleted transplantation in children. The TCRbeta library incorporated unique molecular identifiers. TCRdb analysed the PCR reads with MiXCR anew, one entry per CDR3 protein. The data contain about 74,000 distinct CDR3 sequences, 13% to 15% of them singletons. Sequencing was performed on PBMCs, mostly from graft donor cells, taken 180 days after TCRalphabeta/CD19-depleted stem cell transplant. These receptors came from a male patient aged 2-10 years who had a stem cell transplant for acute lymphoblastic leukemia, so the T cells may come from the graft donor.

As regards this clonotype: At one of its ends the junction is not consistent with the germline gene, which may arise from a read error. The chain has TRBV25-1 and TRBJ2-7, with D possibly being TRBD1 or TRBD2 (6 bases each). Germline assignment: CDR1 MGHDK and CDR2 SYGVNS. This CDR3 is 17 amino acids long. The chain's CDR3 is CAISEYGYGGRWSEQYF. CDR3 sequence (DNA): TGTGCCATCAGTGAATATGGGTATGGGGGGCGATGGAGCGAGCAGTACTTC.

This clonotype showed up just a few times. The V and J genes are TRBV4-2 and TRBJ2-2; tentative D call: TRBD1 (5 bases). Germline CDR1 LGHNA, CDR2 YNFKEQ. The CDR3 covers 16 residues. V lost 0 bases and J 6 bases, leaving 14 bases between the germline ends. CDR3 nucleotide sequence: TGTGCCAGCAGCCAAGATAAGTGGGTAGGGGCCGGGGAGCTGTTTTTT. Translating it yields CASSQDKWVGAGELFF.

At least ten counts were recorded for this clonotype. V usage is TRBV27 and J usage is TRBJ1-2, with D possibly matching TRBD1 (6 bases). V lost 0 bases to trimming and J lost 4 bases, with 24 bases between them. In germline, CDR1 is MNHEY, CDR2 SMNVEV (reference sequence). This CDR3 is built from 19 residues. The CDR3 coding sequence is TGTGCCAGCAGTTTATCCGGCGGGGGGGGGCACCTAGTCTTCTATGGCTACACCTTC. Protein sequence: CASSLSGGGGHLVFYGYTF.

The chain is built from TRBV20-1 and TRBJ1-5; TRBD1 might be the D (6 bases). V shed 6 bases and J shed 6 bases, with 12 bases lying between them. The CDR3 sequence is 12 residues long. Germline V gene data show CDR1 as DFQATT and CDR2 as SNEGSKA (reference sequence). CDR3 sequence: CSARTVFQPQHF. The CDR3 region has the DNA TGCAGTGCAAGGACAGTTTTTCAGCCCCAGCATTTT.

This clonotype turned up a few times. J is TRBJ2-1 and V is TRBV20-1; D unclear. V was shortened by 2 bases and J by 4 bases, with 9 bases between the two germline ends. CDR3 length: 13 residues. Germline V gene data show CDR1 as DFQATT and CDR2 as SNEGSKA (reference sequence). The DNA of the CDR3 is TGCAGTGCTAGAAAAGCAGGTTACAATGAGCAGTTCTTC. Translated, it gives CSARKAGYNEQFF.

This chain joins TRBV7-2 and TRBJ2-2; D ambiguous. The CDR3 loop spans 13 amino acids. Trimming took off 4 bases at V and 4 bases at J, with 7 bases between the two ends. Germline loops: CDR1 SGHTA, CDR2 FQGNSA. The CDR3 loop is CASSSWGTGELFF. Written as DNA, the CDR3 is TGTGCCAGCAGCTCTTGGGGCACCGGGGAGCTGTTTTTT.

This clonotype was recorded many times. The CDR3 DNA reads as TGTGCCAGCAGCCTTAGACAGGGGGAGAACACTGAAGCTTTCTTT. Protein sequence: CASSLRQGENTEAFF. The chain combines TRBV4-2 with TRBJ1-1, with 9 nucleotides matching TRBD1. This CDR3 contains 15 residues. Trimming removed 4 bases from V and 1 base from J; junction bases left unmatched: 4. Per the germline V gene, CDR1 is LGHNA and CDR2 is YNFKEQ.

The chain couples TRBV5-6 to TRBJ1-2; no clear D gene. The V gene lost 1 base and the J gene lost 0 bases, with 13 bases spanning the gap. Germline V CDR1 and CDR2: SGHDT, YYEEEE. This CDR3 has 16 amino acids. The CDR3 is CASSLWDRQANYGYTF. The CDR3 DNA is TGTGCCAGCAGCTTGTGGGATCGGCAGGCTAACTATGGCTACACCTTC.

This clonotype was counted only a few times. This chain joins TRBV29-1 and TRBJ2-1; 7 positions agree with TRBD1. This CDR3 comprises 14 residues. The germline V gene has CDR1 SQVTM and CDR2 ANQGSEA. V dropped 5 bases and J dropped 8; count of bases not matched to a gene: 12. CDR3 amino acids: CSVPTGKIDHEQFF. The CDR3, as DNA: TGCAGCGTTCCGACAGGGAAGATTGACCATGAGCAGTTCTTC.

The J gene is TRBJ1-1, the V gene TRBV4-3; D is unclear. Trimming left V 0 bases short and J 5 bases short, with 10 bases between. Germline loops: CDR1 LGHNA, CDR2 YSLEER. The CDR3 is 14 amino acids. The CDR3 protein is CASSQDGFSTEAFF. The CDR3 DNA sequence: TGCGCCAGCAGCCAAGATGGATTCTCAACTGAAGCTTTCTTT.